This is a list of T cell receptor beta chains from one sample in a study of CD8+CD57+ T cells in acquired aplastic anemia. TCRdb ran MiXCR on the reads and lists one entry per CDR3 protein. In the table there are about 120,000 distinct CDR3 sequences, 30% to 45% of which are singletons. Sequencing was carried out using sorted CD4+, CD8+, or CD8+CD57+ T cells (not recorded which) from PBMCs. These receptors were obtained from a human donor with aplastic anemia. CDR3s include the opening cysteine and the closing phenylalanine or tryptophan. Fields, in order: J gene, D gene, V gene, clone size, CDR3 DNA, CDR3 protein. D genes are given only for firm matches. The size field is filled for only some rows; it gives once, few, many or a size class.

>TRBJ2-2|-|TRBV24-1|-
TGTGCCACCAGTGATTTGTTCGAGACATCCGGGGAGCTGTTTTTT
CATSDLFETSGELFF
>TRBJ2-5|-|TRBV19|many
TGTGCCAGTGCTGCAGGGAGTGCGGGGGAGACCCAGTACTTC
CASAAGSAGETQYF
>TRBJ2-5|-|TRBV25-1|-
TGTGCCAGCAGTGCGACAAGGTCGGCGACCCAGTACTTC
CASSATRSATQYF
>TRBJ2-1|TRBD2|TRBV24-1|-
TGTGCCACCAGTGACCTGACTAGCGGAAGGCAGTTCTTC
CATSDLTSGRQFF
>TRBJ2-5|TRBD2|TRBV5-8|many
TGTGCCAGCAGCCGACTAGCGTTACAAGAGACCCAGTACTTC
CASSRLALQETQYF
>TRBJ1-1|-|TRBV7-2|-
TGTGCCAGCAGCTTTACAGAGAACACTGAAGCTTTCTTT
CASSFTENTEAFF
>TRBJ1-1|TRBD1|TRBV5-1|-
TGCGCCAGCGGCAGGGGGATGAACACTGAAGCTTTCTTT
CASGRGMNTEAFF
>TRBJ1-5|-|TRBV15|-
TGTGCCACCAGCAGAGATCTAGGGCTGCAGAATCAGCCCCAGCATTTT
CATSRDLGLQNQPQHF
>TRBJ1-5|-|TRBV25-1|many
TGTGCCAGCAGTGAAACAGGAATTAAACAGCCCCAGCATTTT
CASSETGIKQPQHF
>TRBJ1-1|-|TRBV7-9|many
TGTGCCAGCAGCTTAGAGGGTACGATAGACCGACAGATGGCTTTCTTT
CASSLEGTIDRQMAFF
>TRBJ2-1|-|TRBV19|many
TGTGCCAGTAGTATTAACCATGCGGGGAATGAGCAGTTCTTC
CASSINHAGNEQFF
>TRBJ1-2|-|TRBV19|once
TGTGCCAGTAACGGGGGGGCAACGAACCGTTATGGCTACACCTTC
CASNGGATNRYGYTF
>TRBJ1-6|TRBD1|TRBV6-2/TRBV6-3|-
TGTGCCAGCAGTGCCGCCGGGACAGGGGCTTCACCCCTCCACTTT
CASSAAGTGASPLHF
>TRBJ2-3|-|TRBV4-1|-
TGCGCCAGCAGCCAAGTACGAGGACAGGGAGGGACAGATACGCAGTATTTT
CASSQVRGQGGTDTQYF
>TRBJ2-1|-|TRBV19|many
TGTGCCAGTAGTCGTTCAGGCCAAGGGCCCTACAATGAGCAGTTCTTC
CASSRSGQGPYNEQFF
>TRBJ2-1|TRBD2|TRBV24-1|-
TGTGCCACCAGGGGGGCTAGCGGGGGCCTAAACAATGAGCAGTTCTTC
CATRGASGGLNNEQFF
>TRBJ2-7|-|TRBV4-2|many
TGTGCCAGCAGCCAACCCTGGGGCGGGGCTCAACCCCGGGAGCAGTACTTC
CASSQPWGGAQPREQYF
>TRBJ2-2|TRBD1|TRBV4-1|few
TGCGCCAGCAGCCAAGGACCGGGACAGGGTACCGGGGAGCTGTTTTTT
CASSQGPGQGTGELFF
>TRBJ2-7|TRBD2|TRBV19|-
TGTGCCAGTAGACGGACTAGCGGCTCCTACGAGCAGTACTTC
CASRRTSGSYEQYF
>TRBJ2-5|TRBD2|TRBV29-1|-
TGCAGCGCCTTGACTAGCGGTGAGACCCAGTACTTC
CSALTSGETQYF
>TRBJ1-2|-|TRBV25-1|many
TGTGCCAGCACAGGGTCGCCCTATGGCTACACCTTC
CASTGSPYGYTF
>TRBJ2-7|-|TRBV10-3|few
TGTGCCAGCAGCCCCGGCGTTGGGGTCGGGCAGTACTTC
CASSPGVGVGQYF
>TRBJ2-7|TRBD2|TRBV19|-
TGTGCCAGTAGTAGCGGGAGTTACGAGCAGTACTTC
CASSSGSYEQYF
>TRBJ1-4|TRBD1|TRBV19|many
TGTGCCAGCGGGACAGGGGCTGAAAAACTGTTTTTT
CASGTGAEKLFF
>TRBJ2-1|TRBD1|TRBV5-1|many
TGCGCCAGCAGCCAGGACAGGGAGCAGTTCTTC
CASSQDREQFF
>TRBJ2-3|TRBD1|TRBV11-3|many
TGTGCCAGCAGCTTAGGTCAGGGGGCCGCAGATACGCAGTATTTT
CASSLGQGAADTQYF
>TRBJ2-3|TRBD1|TRBV5-1|many
TGCGCCAGCAGCTTGCTTGACAGGGAGGATACGCAGTATTTT
CASSLLDREDTQYF
>TRBJ2-7|-|TRBV25-1|-
TGTGCCAGCAGTGAGGCATCTCTAGGACGCAACGAGCAGTACTTC
CASSEASLGRNEQYF
>TRBJ1-1|-|TRBV7-9|many
TGTGCCAGCAGCTTAGACGGGACGGGAGCTTTCTTT
CASSLDGTGAFF
>TRBJ1-2|-|TRBV19|-
TGTGCCAGTAGTACAAGGACGCGGACTAACTATGGCTACACCTTC
CASSTRTRTNYGYTF
>TRBJ2-1|TRBD2|TRBV6-2/TRBV6-3|once
TGTGCCAGCAGTTACCTTTTAGCGGGGTCCTACAATGAGCAGTTCTTC
CASSYLLAGSYNEQFF
>TRBJ2-7|-|TRBV7-9|many
TGTGCCAGCAGCTTCTATGGGCAGAACTTCTACGAGCAGTACTTC
CASSFYGQNFYEQYF
>TRBJ1-3|TRBD1|TRBV7-9|-
TGTGCCAGCAGCCAGGGACAGGGAAACACCATATATTTT
CASSQGQGNTIYF
>TRBJ2-3|-|TRBV3-1|-
TGTGCCAGCAGCCAAGACAGGGGCCGGACAGATACGCAGTATTTT
CASSQDRGRTDTQYF
>TRBJ1-5|-|TRBV13|many
TGTGCCAGCAGCTTAGGAGCGACAGGACTACGAAATCAGCCCCAGCATTTT
CASSLGATGLRNQPQHF
>TRBJ1-2|-|TRBV7-2|many
TGTGCCAGCAGCTTGGACACCTATGGCTACACCTTC
CASSLDTYGYTF
>TRBJ2-3|-|TRBV5-1|-
TGCGCCAGCTTCGAGCTCCGGGAAGATACGCAGTATTTT
CASFELREDTQYF
>TRBJ2-2|-|TRBV5-4|many
TGTGCCAGCAGTTTATCAGGGACCGGGGAGCTGTTTTTT
CASSLSGTGELFF
>TRBJ1-1|-|TRBV2|many
TGTGCCAGCCTGTCTTTCGCTCTGAACACTGAAGCTTTCTTT
CASLSFALNTEAFF
>TRBJ1-2|-|TRBV10-3|-
TGTGCCACCGCGAATGGGGGCTACACCTTC
CATANGGYTF
>TRBJ1-1|-|TRBV29-1|-
TGCAGCGTTGAATATCAGGGATCAGAAGCTTTCTTT
CSVEYQGSEAFF
>TRBJ1-1|TRBD1|TRBV27|-
TGTGCCAGCAGTTTACCCGGGACAGTTGGCACTGAAGCTTTCTTT
CASSLPGTVGTEAFF
>TRBJ1-2|TRBD1|TRBV2|-
TGTGCCAGCAGTCCCACGCGGACAGGGAAGGCTGGCTACACCTTC
CASSPTRTGKAGYTF
>TRBJ1-5|TRBD1|TRBV5-5|few
TGTGCCAGCAGCGCCGGACAGGGCACGGAGCCCCAGCATTTT
CASSAGQGTEPQHF
>TRBJ2-1|-|TRBV5-4|-
TGTGCCAGCAGCTTGGGGGGCAGCTATGAGCAGTTCTTC
CASSLGGSYEQFF
>TRBJ1-5|-|TRBV10-2|once
TGCGCCAGCAGTGAGATGGAGGCGATCCAGCCCCAGCATTTT
CASSEMEAIQPQHF
>TRBJ1-2|TRBD1|TRBV29-1|-
TGCAGCGTGGGGGACAGAAGAAATGGCTACACCTTC
CSVGDRRNGYTF
>TRBJ1-1|-|TRBV29-1|once
TGCAGCGTTGAATCTATAGGCAGGGCGAACACTGAAGCTTTCTTT
CSVESIGRANTEAFF